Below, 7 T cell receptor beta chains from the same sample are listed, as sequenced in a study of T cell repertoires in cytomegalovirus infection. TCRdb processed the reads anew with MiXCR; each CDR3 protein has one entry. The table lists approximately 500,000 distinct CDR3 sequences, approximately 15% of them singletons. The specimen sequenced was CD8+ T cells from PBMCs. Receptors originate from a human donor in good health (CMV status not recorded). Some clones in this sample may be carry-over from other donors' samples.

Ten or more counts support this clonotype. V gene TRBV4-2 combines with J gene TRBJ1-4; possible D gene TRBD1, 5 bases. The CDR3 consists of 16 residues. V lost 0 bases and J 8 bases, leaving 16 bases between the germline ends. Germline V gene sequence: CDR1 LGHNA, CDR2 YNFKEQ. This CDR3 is CASSQDRWGLGEKLFF. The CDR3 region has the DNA TGTGCCAGCAGCCAAGATCGATGGGGCCTAGGAGAAAAACTGTTTTTT.

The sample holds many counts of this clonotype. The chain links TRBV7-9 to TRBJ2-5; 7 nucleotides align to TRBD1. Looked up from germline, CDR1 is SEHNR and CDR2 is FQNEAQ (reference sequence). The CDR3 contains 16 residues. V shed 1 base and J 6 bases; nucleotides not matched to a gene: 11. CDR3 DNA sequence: TGTGCCAGCAGCTTAGTCCGGGACAGCCTCAGGCAGACCCAGTACTTC. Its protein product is CASSLVRDSLRQTQYF.

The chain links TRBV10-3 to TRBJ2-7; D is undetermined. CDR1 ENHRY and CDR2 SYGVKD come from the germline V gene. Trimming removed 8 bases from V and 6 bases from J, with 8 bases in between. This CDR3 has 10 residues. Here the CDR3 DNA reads TGTGCCATCGGCCGATCCGAGCAGTACTTC. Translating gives CAIGRSEQYF.

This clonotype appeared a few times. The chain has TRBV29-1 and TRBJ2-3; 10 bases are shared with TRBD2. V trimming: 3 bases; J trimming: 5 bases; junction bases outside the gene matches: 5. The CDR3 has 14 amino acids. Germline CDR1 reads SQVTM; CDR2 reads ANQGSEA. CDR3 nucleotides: TGCAGCGTTGAGTCTAGCGGGAGTCTAGATACGCAGTATTTT. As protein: CSVESSGSLDTQYF.

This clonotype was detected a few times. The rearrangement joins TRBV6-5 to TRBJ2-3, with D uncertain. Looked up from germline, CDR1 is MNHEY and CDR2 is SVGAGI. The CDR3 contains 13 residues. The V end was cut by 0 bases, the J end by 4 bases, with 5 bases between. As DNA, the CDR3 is TGTGCCAGCAGTTACTCGGTCGCAGATACGCAGTATTTT. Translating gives CASSYSVADTQYF.

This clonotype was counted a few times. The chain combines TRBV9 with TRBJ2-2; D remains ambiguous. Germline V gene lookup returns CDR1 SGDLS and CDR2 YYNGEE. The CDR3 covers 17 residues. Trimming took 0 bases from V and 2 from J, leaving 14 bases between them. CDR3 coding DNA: TGTGCCAGCAGCGTAGATTATTTAACCCCAAACACCGGGGAGCTGTTTTTT. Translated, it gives CASSVDYLTPNTGELFF.

The CDR3, as DNA: TGTGCCAGCAGTTACTCCTCCTTACTATCCCCCTACGAGCAGTACTTC. Translated: CASSYSSLLSPYEQYF. The chain has TRBV6-5 and TRBJ2-7; D unclear. This CDR3 contains 16 residues. Germline lookup yields CDR1 MNHEY and CDR2 SVGAGI. Trimming removed 0 bases from V and 2 bases from J, with 14 bases in between.